This T cell receptor beta chain was observed in a study of cytomegalovirus exposure and HLA in healthy donors. Study information: An earlier analysis found around 100 million unique TCR beta sequences from about 190 million T cells. Study results and limitations: Within an earlier analysis, most TCR beta V segments proved productive either about 87% or about 30% of the time. The Asian-associated ancestry cluster reportedly had fewer N-insertions than the roughly 720-donor mean in a later analysis.

Points on this clone: Its specificity is unknown.

Both 60 Vbeta primers and 13 Jbeta primers went into the PCR. Clones were read by immunoSEQ multiplex PCR, and TCRdb kept only the in-frame ones, dropping some. The data hold approximately 180,000 clones, with about 87% observed a single time. Germline V gene data show CDR1 as SGHDT and CDR2 as YYEEEE. There are 19 residues in the CDR3. The germline V and J ends were trimmed by 1 base and 5 bases, with 27 bases remaining between them. The chain combines TRBV5-6 with TRBJ1-1, with D tentatively TRBD1 (5 bases). The source material was PBMCs. The source is a young woman in good health and CMV-seronegative. CDR3 protein: CASSLPVDPQARAVTEAFF. CDR3 nucleotide sequence: TGTGCCAGCAGCTTGCCCGTCGATCCACAGGCACGGGCGGTGACTGAAGCTTTCTTT.